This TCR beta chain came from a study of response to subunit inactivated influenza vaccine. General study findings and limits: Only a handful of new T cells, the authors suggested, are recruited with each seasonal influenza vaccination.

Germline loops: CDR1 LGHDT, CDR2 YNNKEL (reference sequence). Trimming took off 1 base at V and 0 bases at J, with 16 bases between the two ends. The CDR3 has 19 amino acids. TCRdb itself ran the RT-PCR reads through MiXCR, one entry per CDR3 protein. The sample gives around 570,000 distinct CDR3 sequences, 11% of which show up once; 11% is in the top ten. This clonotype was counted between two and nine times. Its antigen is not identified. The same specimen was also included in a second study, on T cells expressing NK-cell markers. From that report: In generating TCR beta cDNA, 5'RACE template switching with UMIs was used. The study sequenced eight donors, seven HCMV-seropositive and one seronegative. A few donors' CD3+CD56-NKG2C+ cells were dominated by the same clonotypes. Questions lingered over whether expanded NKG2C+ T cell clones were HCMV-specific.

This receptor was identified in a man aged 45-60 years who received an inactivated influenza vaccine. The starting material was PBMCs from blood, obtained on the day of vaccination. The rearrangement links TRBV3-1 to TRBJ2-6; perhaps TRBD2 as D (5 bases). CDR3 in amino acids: CASSQVEVITPSGANVLTF. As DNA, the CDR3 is TGTGCCAGCAGCCAAGTGGAGGTCATTACTCCCTCTGGGGCCAACGTCCTGACTTTC.